This T cell receptor (beta chain) originates from a study of T cells in Graves' hyperthyroidism and ophthalmopathy. Orbital computed tomography and thyroid ultrasound, together with serum TRAb and thyroxine and clinical symptoms, were used for diagnoses. From RNA transcripts, TCR beta CDR3 regions were amplified. With the HTBI primer set, the TCR CDR3 went through a first round of RT-PCR. Each CDR3 protein is one row after TCRdb ran MiXCR on the multiplex PCR reads. Here the sample spans approximately 510,000 distinct CDR3 sequences, under 25% being singletons. In this sample, this clonotype turned up many times. This TCR derives from a man aged 18 to 30 with Graves' hyperthyroidism. Sample: blood.

Here the CDR3 DNA reads TGCGCCAGCAGCGCCTTCTACCGGGACAGGGGCGACTATGGCTACACCTTC. Its protein product is CASSAFYRDRGDYGYTF. The chain uses TRBV5-1 and TRBJ1-2; 10 positions match TRBD1. Trimming removed 4 bases from V and 3 bases from J; junction bases left unmatched: 12. Germline lookup yields CDR1 SGHRS and CDR2 YFSETQ. The CDR3 sequence is 17 residues long.